The clone carrying this T cell receptor (beta chain) was counted a few times. Its specificity is unknown. This specimen belongs to a study of T-cell reconstitution after alpha-beta-depleted transplantation in children. TCRbeta library preparation incorporated unique molecular identifiers. TCRdb passed the PCR reads through MiXCR, listing each CDR3 protein once. The repertoire has around 960,000 distinct CDR3 sequences, less than 30% of them found once; the top ten carry roughly 31%. Whole-study findings and limits: Recipient T cells and thymic progenitors that survived gave rise to the high TCRbeta diversity observed at day 60 in some patients.

The sample in question was PBMCs, mostly from graft donor cells, obtained 360 days after TCRalphabeta/CD19-depleted stem cell transplant. The sequence came from a boy under two years old who had a stem cell transplant for SCID, so the T cells may come from the graft donor.

In nucleotides, the CDR3 is TGTGCCAGCAGTGGGCCGCTCTACGAGCAGTACTTC. Its translation is CASSGPLYEQYF. This sequence joins TRBV6-2 or TRBV6-3 and TRBJ2-7; D gene ambiguous. The CDR3 is 12 residues long. CDR1 and CDR2 from the germline V gene are MNHEY and SVGEGT. V was cut by 5 bases and J by 3 bases, with 8 bases left in between.